The entry below describes one TCR beta chain. The CDR3 contains 15 residues. Germline assignment: CDR1 SGHTA and CDR2 FQGNSA. V lost 4 bases, J lost 3 bases, and 13 bases lay in between. The data originate from a study of blood T cells in healthy people across ages. Whole-study context: Per two T cells, template switching captured roughly one barcoded beta molecule.

Sample-barcoded 5' priming and a J-beta primer mix drove a second PCR of about 6 to 12 cycles. TCRdb redid the calling of the 5' RACE reads with MiXCR, one entry per CDR3 protein. The sample records over 1,200,000 distinct CDR3 sequences, approximately 60% being singletons. The extraction recovered at least 5.5 micrograms of total RNA per sample. The material sequenced was blood. V usage is TRBV7-2 and J usage is TRBJ2-4, with D possibly matching TRBD1 (6 bases). The sequence came from a man younger than 30 in good health. This chain's CDR3 is CASSWQGFGKNIQYF. CDR3 nucleotide sequence: TGTGCCAGCAGCTGGCAGGGGTTTGGCAAAAACATTCAGTACTTC.